The clone carrying this T cell receptor (beta chain) was observed a single time. Its antigen is not known. An end of the junction does not agree with germline; a read error may underlie this. 60 Vbeta and 13 Jbeta primers were used in PCR. Generated by immunoSEQ multiplex PCR, the TCRdb table keeps only in-frame clones and is missing some. Here the sample spans about 170,000 clones, around 62% being singletons. The data belong to a study of cytomegalovirus exposure and HLA in healthy donors. In the study overall: An earlier analysis found some 100 million unique TCR beta sequences from about 190 million T cells. General study findings and limits: The productive fraction for most TCR beta V segments was about 90% or about 30% in an earlier analysis. When a later analysis was performed, an Asian-associated ancestry cluster reportedly had fewer N-insertions than the roughly 700-donor mean. Most sequenced TCRs were rare (though some public TCRs occurred in many donors).

CDR1 SSHAT and CDR2 FNYEAQ come from the germline V gene (reference sequence). The CDR3 is 13 residues long. This TCR came from a man aged 35-49 years in good health and CMV-seronegative. The V gene is TRBV7-7, the J gene TRBJ2-7; D uncertain. The material sequenced was PBMCs. CDR3 DNA sequence: TGTGCTAGCAGCTTCGACACGTCCTACGAGCAGTACTTC. Translation: CASSFDTSYEQYF.